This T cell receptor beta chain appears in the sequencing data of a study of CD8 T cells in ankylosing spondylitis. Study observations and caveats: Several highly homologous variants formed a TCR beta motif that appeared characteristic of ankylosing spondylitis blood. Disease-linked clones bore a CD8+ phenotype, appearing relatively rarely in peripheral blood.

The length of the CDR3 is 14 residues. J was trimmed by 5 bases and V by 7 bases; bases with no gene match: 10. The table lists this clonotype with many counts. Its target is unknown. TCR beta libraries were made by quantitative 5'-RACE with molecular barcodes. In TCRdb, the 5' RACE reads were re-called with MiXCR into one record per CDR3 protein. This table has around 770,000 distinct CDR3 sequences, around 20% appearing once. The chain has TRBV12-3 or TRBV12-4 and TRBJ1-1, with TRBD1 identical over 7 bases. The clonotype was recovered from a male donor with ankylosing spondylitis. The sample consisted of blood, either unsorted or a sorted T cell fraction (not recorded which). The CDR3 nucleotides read TGTGCCAGCACCCTAGAGACAGGGAGGACTGAAGCTTTCTTT. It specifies CASTLETGRTEAFF.